The rows below give T cell receptor beta chains drawn from one sample of a study of blood T cell repertoires in COVID-19. The repertoire was sequenced with immunoSEQ multiplex PCR; TCRdb's copy has only in-frame clones and lacks some. The table shows about 210,000 clones, with 80% to 85% occurring only once. Material: PBMCs or T cells enriched from blood (not recorded which). The receptors originated from a woman between 50 and 59 years old with acute COVID-19. CDR3s leave out the opening cysteine and the closing phenylalanine or tryptophan. A D gene is named only where the DNA matches it firmly.

v_call	d_call	j_call	cdr3_aa
TRBV30	.	TRBJ1-3	AWSVGTPGNTIY
TRBV30	TRBD1	TRBJ1-6	AWSDPYPRDSSYNSPLH
TRBV7-9	.	TRBJ1-1	ASSLVLDRGGRWNTEAF
TRBV3-1/TRBV3-2	TRBD2	TRBJ2-1	ASSQGPTSGRRNEQF
TRBV28	.	TRBJ1-2	ASSLSPYGYT
TRBV21-1	.	TRBJ1-4	ASRTRDFATNEKLF
TRBV20-1	.	TRBJ2-4	SASSEVSGGTKNIQY
TRBV5-8	.	TRBJ2-1	ASRNAGPTNNEQF
TRBV3-1/TRBV3-2	TRBD2	TRBJ2-1	ASSRLTSGGATYNEQF
TRBV10-3	.	TRBJ2-7	AISVNSYEQY
TRBV2	.	TRBJ2-5	ASSAGGETQY
TRBV14	.	TRBJ1-4	ASSQPGTTNEKLF
TRBV18	TRBD1	TRBJ2-5	ASSPIPGTGGQETQY
TRBV5-6	TRBD2	TRBJ2-7	ASSLGLAGITTSYEQY
TRBV3-1/TRBV3-2	TRBD2	TRBJ2-7	ASSRAGGRHEQY
TRBV7-3	.	TRBJ2-1	ASSLFAVVYNEQF
TRBV30	.	TRBJ2-5	AWSGTGVGETQY
TRBV21-1	.	TRBJ2-2	ASISEAASPSSAGELF
TRBV7-2	.	TRBJ1-1	ASAGGAMNTEAF
TRBV9	.	TRBJ2-1	ASTVGVLDEQF
TRBV9	.	TRBJ1-5	ASSVGQNPNQPQH
TRBV7-9	.	TRBJ2-3	ASSPAPIGVGTDTQY
TRBV9	.	TRBJ1-5	ASSVEGHPNQPQH
TRBV21-1	.	TRBJ2-5	ASSPQGWTSGEQETQY
TRBV5-1	.	TRBJ2-2	ASSLGWGAQANTGELF
TRBV2	.	TRBJ1-2	ASRTVLNYGYT
TRBV24-1	TRBD1	TRBJ2-7	ATSDLPGTGTSKQY
TRBV15	.	TRBJ2-5	ATSRVGVSETQY
TRBV28	TRBD1	TRBJ2-2	ASSPGGDNTGELF
TRBV7-2	.	TRBJ1-2	ASSSSSSAVYGYT
TRBV28	.	TRBJ2-4	ASSLIAAGGNIQY
TRBV28	.	TRBJ1-1	ASSPTGRANTEAF
TRBV18	TRBD1	TRBJ1-6	ASSHNPGQGASALH
TRBV28	TRBD1	TRBJ2-7	ASSFPTTRTGADSYEQY
TRBV28	TRBD2	TRBJ2-5	ATSSGGGSPWETQY
TRBV5-4	.	TRBJ2-3	ASSLGPAGGEDTQY
TRBV6-1	.	TRBJ1-5	ASSDLSNQPQH
TRBV6-5	TRBD1	TRBJ1-6	ASNRRDRENSPLH
TRBV7-3	TRBD1	TRBJ1-1	ASSLGGTGRTEAF
TRBV29-1	.	TRBJ1-5	SVSSGEGQPQH
TRBV7-8	TRBD1	TRBJ1-2	ASSFAGQGLGYT
TRBV11-3	.	TRBJ1-1	ASSYYRGGITEAF
TRBV11-2	TRBD2	TRBJ2-7	ASSLLPSGVSYEQY
TRBV19	TRBD2	TRBJ2-1	ASSHPKIAGGPRNEQF
TRBV7-9	.	TRBJ1-1	ASSLGVRNTEAF
TRBV29-1	TRBD2	TRBJ2-7	SVVQAGAEQY
TRBV28	.	TRBJ1-1	ASSLRVGGLNTEAF
TRBV5-6	.	TRBJ1-6	ASSVYEHESSPLH
TRBV5-8	.	TRBJ1-2	ASSLSSFSIYGYT
TRBV15	.	TRBJ1-5	ATSRAGDSNQPQH
TRBV6-1	.	TRBJ2-7	ASSEARVGDLTYEQY
TRBV6-5	TRBD2	TRBJ2-1	ASSYGRLAGGYEQF
TRBV7-8	.	TRBJ1-1	ASSRQPGGENTEAF